Following are 7 T cell receptor beta chains from one sample sequenced in a study of T cell changes during pregnancy in multiple sclerosis. TCRdb's table, derived via immunoSEQ multiplex PCR, lists solely in-frame clones and lacks some. Among roughly 70,000 clones listed, approximately 90% were seen once. The sample in question was peripheral blood, obtained before pregnancy. These receptors all stem from a female donor with multiple sclerosis, enrolled in a pregnancy study.

This clone was seen more than once but under ten times. This chain connects TRBV27 to TRBJ1-4; 11 nucleotides align to TRBD1. Trimming cost V 0 bases and J 1 base; bases outside gene matches: 4. CDR3 size: 18 residues. Germline CDR1 MNHEY, CDR2 SMNVEV (reference sequence). The CDR3 bases are TGTGCCAGCAGTTTATCTACCGGGACAGGGGGAACTAATGAAAAACTGTTTTTT. This sequence encodes CASSLSTGTGGTNEKLFF.

The V and J genes are TRBV4-1 and TRBJ1-5, with 9 bases aligning to TRBD1. The CDR3 extends over 17 amino acids. Germline loops: CDR1 MGHRA, CDR2 YSYEKL. The junction had 14 bases not matched to a gene; V was cut back by 0 bases and J by 11 bases. CDR3 protein: CASSQDPPGQGGLTQHF. Here the CDR3 DNA reads TGCGCCAGCAGCCAAGACCCCCCGGGACAGGGAGGTTTAACCCAGCATTTT.

The V call is TRBV2, the J call TRBJ2-3; TRBD1 might be the D (6 bases). Germline assignment: CDR1 SNHLY and CDR2 FYNNEI. Trimming stripped 6 bases from V and 3 bases from J, with 13 bases between. This CDR3 is built from 14 residues. The DNA for the CDR3 is TGTGCCAGCAGGCCACAGGGTGGTACAGATACGCAGTATTTT. This translates into CASRPQGGTDTQYF. Supplemented by reference TRBV2 and TRBJ2-3, the full variable domain reads EPEVTQTPSHQVTQMGQEVILRCVPISNHLYFYWYRQILGQKVEFLVSFYNNEISEKSEIFDDQFSVERPDGSNFTLKIRSTKLEDSAMYFCASRPQGGTDTQYFGPGTRLTVL.

The chain carries TRBV18 and TRBJ2-3; 8 bases agree with TRBD1. CDR1 and CDR2 from the germline V gene are KGHSH and LQKENI. With 3 bases clipped from V and 5 bases from J, the junction kept 10 bases outside the gene matches. This CDR3 spans 16 amino acids. The CDR3 loop is CASSPGSRGQGDTQYF. In nucleotides, the CDR3 is TGTGCCAGCTCACCCGGGTCCAGGGGGCAAGGAGATACGCAGTATTTT.

The chain has TRBV7-9 and TRBJ1-2; D might be TRBD1 (5 bases). The CDR3 runs 15 residues. Germline-derived CDR1 and CDR2 are SEHNR and FQNEAQ (reference sequence). V lost 5 bases and J lost 7, with 20 bases in between. CDR3 DNA: TGTGCCAGCAGCCCTACTTCAGTGCAGGGTGGTGGCTACACCTTC. Amino acid sequence: CASSPTSVQGGGYTF.

The CDR3 DNA is TGTGCCATCAGTGAGGAGCCGTCGGTACGGTATTATAGCAATCAGCCCCAGCATTTT. This sequence encodes CAISEEPSVRYYSNQPQHF. This chain joins TRBV10-3 and TRBJ1-5; D gene unclear. Germline V gene sequence: CDR1 ENHRY, CDR2 SYGVKD. This CDR3 spans 19 amino acids. V lost 2 bases and J lost 0, with 20 bases in between.

The chain recombines TRBV6-5 with TRBJ1-1, with 7 bases matching TRBD1. The length of the CDR3 is 15 residues. The V gene's germline CDR1 is MNHEY and CDR2 SVGAGI. V shed 2 bases, J shed 1 base, and the junction held 4 bases outside the gene matches. The DNA of the CDR3 is TGTGCCAGCAGTTACGAGGGGGCCGCGAACACTGAAGCTTTCTTT. Protein product: CASSYEGAANTEAFF.